A selection of T cell receptor beta chains follows, all from one sample in a study of T cell responses to AZD1222 COVID-19 vaccine. The table came from immunoSEQ multiplex PCR; TCRdb's copy has only in-frame clones and leaves some out. The repertoire holds roughly 130,000 clones, with roughly 87% as singletons. Sequencing used peripheral blood, obtained on day 0 of AZD1222 vaccination. These receptors were obtained from an adult in good health. The CDR3 runs from the conserved cysteine through the conserved F or W. Each record gives: J gene, V gene, clone size, D gene, CDR3 DNA, CDR3 protein. The D gene is left open where the match is weak. Rows may omit the clone size; those that give it use once, few, many or a size class.

J: TRBJ2-7; V: TRBV6-5; size: NA; D: TRBD1; DNA: TGTGCCTCAACAGGGGGCGGAAACGAGCAGTACTTC; CDR3: CASTGGGNEQYF
J: TRBJ1-1; V: TRBV2; size: NA; D: TRBD1; DNA: TGTGCCAGCAGTGCACGGGACAGCAACACTGAAGCTTTCTTT; CDR3: CASSARDSNTEAFF
J: TRBJ2-5; V: TRBV5-4; size: NA; D: TRBD2; DNA: TGTGCCAGCAGCCCCAAAGGCTCGTGGTTGGGGGGGGAGACCCAGTACTTC; CDR3: CASSPKGSWLGGETQYF
J: TRBJ2-2; V: TRBV6-2/TRBV6-3; size: NA; D: TRBD1; DNA: TGTGCCAGCAGTTACACGCCGGGACAGGTCACCGGGGAGCTGTTTTTT; CDR3: CASSYTPGQVTGELFF
J: TRBJ2-7; V: TRBV6-2/TRBV6-3; size: NA; D: NA; DNA: TGTGCCAGCAGTTCGCGGGATCGGTTGGCCTACGAGCAGTACTTC; CDR3: CASSSRDRLAYEQYF
J: TRBJ1-2; V: TRBV5-4; size: NA; D: TRBD1; DNA: TGTGCCAGCAGCCCTCCCGGGACAGGCTATGGCTACACCTTC; CDR3: CASSPPGTGYGYTF
J: TRBJ2-3; V: TRBV7-9; size: NA; D: TRBD2; DNA: TGTGCCAGCAGCTCGACTAGCATTACGCAGTATTTT; CDR3: CASSSTSITQYF
J: TRBJ1-1; V: TRBV2; size: NA; D: NA; DNA: TGTGCCAGCAGTGTCCAGCTATTGAACACTGAAGCTTTCTTT; CDR3: CASSVQLLNTEAFF
J: TRBJ2-3; V: TRBV28; size: NA; D: NA; DNA: TGTGCCAGCAATCTAGGGACAATAACAGATACGCAGTATTTT; CDR3: CASNLGTITDTQYF
J: TRBJ1-4; V: TRBV4-1; size: NA; D: TRBD1; DNA: TGCGCCAGCAGCCAAGATAGACAGGGAGGGGGTAGAACTAATGAAAAACTGTTTTTT; CDR3: CASSQDRQGGGRTNEKLFF
J: TRBJ2-7; V: TRBV12-3/TRBV12-4; size: NA; D: NA; DNA: TGTGCCAGCAGGAACCAGGGGTCCTACGAGCAGTACTTC; CDR3: CASRNQGSYEQYF
J: TRBJ1-4; V: TRBV7-9; size: NA; D: NA; DNA: TGTGCCAGCAGCTTATTAGGTGGGGGTGATGAAAAACTGTTTTTT; CDR3: CASSLLGGGDEKLFF
J: TRBJ2-2; V: TRBV7-3; size: NA; D: NA; DNA: TGTGCCAGCAGATCTCCGGGACTTGCGAACACCGGGGAGCTGTTTTTT; CDR3: CASRSPGLANTGELFF
J: TRBJ2-7; V: TRBV6-5; size: NA; D: NA; DNA: TGTGCCAGCAGTTACGCCCCAGGAACCTACGAGCAGTACTTC; CDR3: CASSYAPGTYEQYF
J: TRBJ2-7; V: TRBV5-1; size: NA; D: NA; DNA: TGCGCCAGCCGGGGAGAGCAGTACTTC; CDR3: CASRGEQYF
J: TRBJ1-2; V: TRBV30; size: NA; D: NA; DNA: TGTGCCTGGAGTGTCCGGCAGCGATCTCCTTATGGCTACACCTTC; CDR3: CAWSVRQRSPYGYTF
J: TRBJ2-3; V: TRBV7-3; size: NA; D: NA; DNA: TGTGCCAGCAGCGGAGGGACATCTGGGGTAGATACGCAGTATTTT; CDR3: CASSGGTSGVDTQYF
J: TRBJ1-1; V: TRBV29-1; size: few; D: TRBD1; DNA: TGCAGCGTTGCACAACAGGGGATGGGCACTGAAGCTTTCTTT; CDR3: CSVAQQGMGTEAFF
J: TRBJ1-2; V: TRBV28; size: NA; D: NA; DNA: TGTGCCAGCAGTTTACTGGCGGCAAACTATGGCTACACCTTC; CDR3: CASSLLAANYGYTF
J: TRBJ1-5; V: TRBV6-5; size: NA; D: TRBD1; DNA: TGTGCCAGCAGCAGTACCCGGACAGGGGCTTTATGGCATTTT; CDR3: CASSSTRTGALWHF
J: TRBJ2-1; V: TRBV7-2; size: once; D: NA; DNA: TGTGCCAGCAGCGGGGAGGGGGGTCCATACAATGAGCAGTTCTTC; CDR3: CASSGEGGPYNEQFF
J: TRBJ1-5; V: TRBV4-1; size: NA; D: TRBD1; DNA: TGCGCCAGCAGCCTGGGACAGGGGATGGCTCAGCCCCAGCATTTT; CDR3: CASSLGQGMAQPQHF
J: TRBJ1-6; V: TRBV28; size: NA; D: TRBD1; DNA: TGTGCCAGCAGTTTATTTGCCAGGGGGCGGTCACCCCTCCACTTT; CDR3: CASSLFARGRSPLHF
J: TRBJ2-7; V: TRBV4-2; size: NA; D: TRBD2; DNA: TGTGCCAGCAGCCAAGACCTCGGGGGGGCCCTCTACGAGCAGTACTTC; CDR3: CASSQDLGGALYEQYF
J: TRBJ1-6; V: TRBV7-9; size: NA; D: TRBD1; DNA: TGTGCCAGCAGCCCTTGGCCCAGGGGGAGTCTTTATAATTCACCCCTCCACTTT; CDR3: CASSPWPRGSLYNSPLHF
J: TRBJ1-5; V: TRBV11-2; size: NA; D: NA; DNA: TGTGCCAGCAGCTCGATGGAGGACCAGCCCCAGCATTTT; CDR3: CASSSMEDQPQHF
J: TRBJ2-7; V: TRBV6-5; size: few; D: NA; DNA: TGTGCCAGCAGCCGAGAGCTAACAGGGATAAGGGAGCAGTACTTC; CDR3: CASSRELTGIREQYF
J: TRBJ2-3; V: TRBV4-1; size: NA; D: NA; DNA: TGCGCCAGCAGCCAAGATGGAGGGCGGCTAGCAGTAGATACGCAGTATTTT; CDR3: CASSQDGGRLAVDTQYF
J: TRBJ2-7; V: TRBV2; size: NA; D: NA; DNA: TGTGCCAGCAGTGTTGAGGGGTGGAACGAGCAGTACTTC; CDR3: CASSVEGWNEQYF
J: TRBJ2-7; V: TRBV24-1; size: few; D: NA; DNA: TGTGCCACCAGTGATTTGGACAGGTCGAACTCCTACGAGCAGTACTTC; CDR3: CATSDLDRSNSYEQYF
J: TRBJ2-1; V: TRBV7-8; size: NA; D: NA; DNA: TGTGCCAGCAGCCACTCGAATGGGCAGTTCTTC; CDR3: CASSHSNGQFF
J: TRBJ1-4; V: TRBV18; size: NA; D: NA; DNA: TGTGCCAGCTCACCATACGGCGACAGTCATGAAAAACTGTTTTTT; CDR3: CASSPYGDSHEKLFF
J: TRBJ1-1; V: TRBV11-2; size: NA; D: NA; DNA: TGTGCCAGCACCCGTGAATGGGGGGAGCCCGAAACTTTCTTT; CDR3: CASTREWGEPETFF
J: TRBJ1-1; V: TRBV5-1; size: NA; D: TRBD1; DNA: TGCGCCAGCAGCCAGGGACAGGCTAACACTGAAGCTTTCTTT; CDR3: CASSQGQANTEAFF
J: TRBJ2-5; V: TRBV24-1; size: NA; D: TRBD1; DNA: TGTGCCACCAGTGATTCATACCAGGGGGAAGAGACCCAGTACTTC; CDR3: CATSDSYQGEETQYF
J: TRBJ1-5; V: TRBV7-2; size: NA; D: NA; DNA: TGTGCCAGCAGCCCCGGACCGAAGGGACAGCCCCAGCATTTT; CDR3: CASSPGPKGQPQHF
J: TRBJ2-5; V: TRBV5-1; size: NA; D: NA; DNA: TGCGCCAGCAGCTTTACAGGGTCTCACCCAGAGACCCAGTACTTC; CDR3: CASSFTGSHPETQYF
J: TRBJ2-2; V: TRBV24-1; size: NA; D: NA; DNA: TGTGCCACCAGTGATTTTGTAAGCACCGGGGAGCTGTTTTTT; CDR3: CATSDFVSTGELFF
J: TRBJ2-3; V: TRBV6-4; size: NA; D: TRBD2; DNA: TGTGCCAGCAGTGACTCGCCTAGCGGGGGGGCCCTAGATACGCAGTATTTT; CDR3: CASSDSPSGGALDTQYF
J: TRBJ2-3; V: TRBV7-7; size: NA; D: TRBD2; DNA: TGTGCCAGCAGCCCCGGGACTAGCGGGGGGACCGATACGCAGTATTTT; CDR3: CASSPGTSGGTDTQYF
J: TRBJ1-1; V: TRBV14; size: NA; D: NA; DNA: TGTGCCAGCAGCCGATCGGGGGGGGTTAGGAAGACTGAAGCTTTCTTT; CDR3: CASSRSGGVRKTEAFF
J: TRBJ2-7; V: TRBV6-1; size: NA; D: TRBD2; DNA: TGTGCCAGCAGTGAAGACGGCGGGGGGCCGTTCTACGAGCAGTACTTC; CDR3: CASSEDGGGPFYEQYF
J: TRBJ2-1; V: TRBV25-1; size: NA; D: NA; DNA: TGTGCCAGCAGTGATTTGGTCCCTAGCTCCTACAATGAGCAGTTCTTC; CDR3: CASSDLVPSSYNEQFF
J: TRBJ2-7; V: TRBV6-5; size: NA; D: TRBD1; DNA: TGTGCCAGCAGTACTCCGGGACAGGGGTCCGAGCAGTACTTC; CDR3: CASSTPGQGSEQYF
J: TRBJ1-2; V: TRBV19; size: NA; D: NA; DNA: TGTGCCAGTAGCCCAAAACCCACAGGCCTCGGGGGCTACACCTTC; CDR3: CASSPKPTGLGGYTF
J: TRBJ2-1; V: TRBV6-4; size: NA; D: NA; DNA: TGTGCCAGCAGTGAGTTGGGCAGACGCTCCTACAATGAGCAGTTCTTC; CDR3: CASSELGRRSYNEQFF
J: TRBJ1-2; V: TRBV5-4; size: NA; D: TRBD1; DNA: TGTGCCAGCAGCTTTGACAGGGGCCATGGCTACACCTTC; CDR3: CASSFDRGHGYTF
J: TRBJ2-7; V: TRBV10-3; size: NA; D: NA; DNA: TGTGCCATCAACCAGGGGAACGAGCAGTACTTC; CDR3: CAINQGNEQYF
J: TRBJ1-3; V: TRBV18; size: NA; D: NA; DNA: TGTGCCAGCTCACCACCGGGAGGGATTGGAAACACCATATATTTT; CDR3: CASSPPGGIGNTIYF
J: TRBJ2-2; V: TRBV11-3; size: NA; D: NA; DNA: TGTGCCAGCAGCCCAAGGAACACCGGGGAGCTGTTTTTT; CDR3: CASSPRNTGELFF
J: TRBJ1-6; V: TRBV5-1; size: NA; D: TRBD1; DNA: TGCGCCAGCAGCACGGGACAGGGAGGTTCACCCCTCCACTTT; CDR3: CASSTGQGGSPLHF
J: TRBJ2-4; V: TRBV4-1; size: once; D: TRBD2; DNA: TGCGCCAGCAGCCAAGGAGTGGCGGGGGGGCGAGCCAAAAACATTCAGTACTTC; CDR3: CASSQGVAGGRAKNIQYF
J: TRBJ1-6; V: TRBV18; size: once; D: TRBD1; DNA: TGTGCCAGCGCCCGGGACAGCTATAATTCACCCCTCCACTTT; CDR3: CASARDSYNSPLHF